These T cell receptor beta chains were read from a single sample in a study of Graves' ophthalmopathy and Graves' hyperthyroidism. TCRdb re-called the multiplex PCR reads through MiXCR, storing one row per CDR3 protein. The table includes about 220,000 distinct CDR3 sequences, around a fifth detected once. Sample: peripheral blood. These receptors all stem from a woman aged 45-65 years with Graves' ophthalmopathy. CDR3s include the opening cysteine and the closing phenylalanine or tryptophan. Each record gives: D gene, CDR3 length, V gene, clone size, J gene, CDR3 protein, CDR3 DNA. The D gene is left open where the match is weak. Rows may omit the clone size; those that give it use once, few, many or a size class.

>NA|16|TRBV6-5|many|TRBJ2-5
CASSYSDAPGEETQYF
TGTGCCAGCAGTTACTCGGACGCACCTGGGGAAGAGACCCAGTACTTC
>NA|13|TRBV12-3/TRBV12-4|NA|TRBJ1-1
CASTLDANTEAFF
TGTGCCAGCACCTTGGACGCGAACACTGAAGCTTTCTTT
>NA|14|TRBV19|many|TRBJ1-5
CASSIAGSNQPQHF
TGTGCCAGTAGTATAGCGGGAAGCAATCAGCCCCAGCATTTT
>NA|13|TRBV15|NA|TRBJ2-7
CATSPGRGFEQYF
TGTGCCACCAGCCCCGGTCGGGGTTTCGAGCAGTACTTC
>NA|14|TRBV6-1|NA|TRBJ1-5
CASSKDRRYQPQHF
TGTGCCAGCAGTAAGGACAGAAGGTATCAGCCCCAGCATTTT
>NA|11|TRBV20-1|NA|TRBJ1-2
CSAQGFYGYTF
TGCAGTGCCCAGGGATTCTATGGCTACACCTTC
>NA|14|TRBV5-1|many|TRBJ2-3
CASSLARHTDTQYF
TGCGCCAGCAGCTTGGCGCGGCACACAGATACGCAGTATTTT
>NA|15|TRBV5-1|many|TRBJ2-7
CASSLVGRSSYEQYF
TGCGCCAGCAGCTTGGTAGGGAGGAGCTCCTACGAGCAGTACTTC
>NA|12|TRBV28|many|TRBJ1-2
CASRSTNYGYTF
TGTGCCAGCAGATCCACGAACTATGGCTACACCTTC
>NA|16|TRBV5-1|many|TRBJ1-6
CASSLTGPGVNSPLHF
TGCGCCAGCAGCTTGACAGGGCCTGGAGTTAATTCACCCCTCCACTTT
>TRBD2|15|TRBV19|NA|TRBJ2-5
CASSQVLADQETQYF
TGTGCCAGTAGTCAAGTTCTAGCGGACCAAGAGACCCAGTACTTC
>TRBD1|15|TRBV14|few|TRBJ1-2
CASSRDPGQGRGYTF
TGTGCCAGCAGCCGGGACCCGGGACAGGGACGTGGCTACACCTTC
>TRBD2|15|TRBV11-2|NA|TRBJ2-7
CASSLTNSGSYEQYF
TGTGCCAGCAGCTTAACGAATAGCGGGAGTTACGAGCAGTACTTC
>NA|14|TRBV12-5|many|TRBJ1-5
CASGLGSGDQPQHF
TGTGCTAGTGGTTTGGGGTCTGGGGATCAGCCCCAGCATTTT
>NA|15|TRBV6-5|many|TRBJ1-5
CASSMGQGYRQPQHF
TGTGCCAGCAGTATGGGGCAGGGGTATCGTCAGCCCCAGCATTTT
>NA|14|TRBV5-1|NA|TRBJ2-2
CASSLAANTGELFF
TGCGCCAGCAGCTTGGCAGCGAACACCGGGGAGCTGTTTTTT
>TRBD2|15|TRBV24-1|many|TRBJ2-7
CATGAGASGNYEQYF
TGTGCCACCGGTGCTGGGGCTAGCGGGAACTACGAGCAGTACTTC
>NA|15|TRBV6-5|NA|TRBJ2-7
CASSYGTGPMGEQYF
TGTGCCAGCAGTTATGGTACAGGGCCAATGGGTGAGCAGTACTTC
>TRBD1|18|TRBV11-2|many|TRBJ1-2
CASSPRDDRGVANYGYTF
TGTGCCAGCAGCCCGCGGGATGACAGGGGCGTCGCTAACTATGGCTACACCTTC
>NA|14|TRBV5-1|many|TRBJ1-2
CASSTGTLETGYTF
TGCGCCAGCAGCACCGGGACACTCGAAACGGGCTACACCTTC
>TRBD2|16|TRBV6-5|NA|TRBJ2-7
CASSYSVAGVGYEQYF
TGTGCCAGCAGTTACTCCGTGGCGGGAGTGGGTTACGAGCAGTACTTC
>TRBD1|15|TRBV5-1|many|TRBJ2-7
CASSSTGTGVYEQYF
TGCGCCAGCAGCTCCACCGGGACAGGGGTTTACGAGCAGTACTTC
>TRBD2|14|TRBV2|many|TRBJ2-5
CASNPGGFQETQYF
TGTGCCAGCAACCCGGGAGGGTTCCAAGAGACCCAGTACTTC
>TRBD1|14|TRBV10-3|many|TRBJ1-6
CAISRDRGNSPLHF
TGTGCCATCAGTCGGGACAGGGGGAATTCACCCCTCCACTTT
>TRBD2|14|TRBV20-1|NA|TRBJ2-5
CSASLSGGRGTQYF
TGCAGTGCTAGTCTTAGCGGGGGTAGAGGGACCCAGTACTTC
>TRBD2|15|TRBV12-3/TRBV12-4|many|TRBJ2-3
CASRTGGTKTDTQYF
TGTGCCAGCAGGACGGGGGGGACGAAGACAGATACGCAGTATTTT
>NA|13|TRBV20-1|many|TRBJ1-5
CSATRGGNQPQHF
TGCAGTGCTACCCGCGGGGGCAATCAGCCCCAGCATTTT
>TRBD2|15|TRBV6-2/TRBV6-3|many|TRBJ2-7
CASRPQTSGSYEQYF
TGTGCCAGCAGGCCCCAGACTAGCGGGAGCTACGAGCAGTACTTC
>TRBD2|15|TRBV7-3|NA|TRBJ2-7
CASSPRPSGPYEQYF
TGTGCCAGCAGCCCCCGGCCTAGCGGGCCCTACGAGCAGTACTTC
>NA|13|TRBV7-9|many|TRBJ2-7
CASSYGGPEEQYF
TGTGCCAGCAGCTACGGGGGCCCAGAGGAGCAGTACTTC
>NA|18|TRBV7-3|NA|TRBJ2-7
CASSFGLRERQTTYEQYF
TGTGCCAGCAGCTTCGGACTACGAGAGAGACAAACAACCTACGAGCAGTACTTC
>NA|13|TRBV27|NA|TRBJ1-1
CASSMSGATEAFF
TGTGCCAGTAGTATGTCAGGGGCCACTGAAGCTTTCTTT
>NA|14|TRBV13|many|TRBJ1-3
CASSPWGSGNTIYF
TGTGCCAGCAGCCCGTGGGGCTCTGGAAACACCATATATTTT
>TRBD2|17|TRBV27|many|TRBJ2-5
CASSLTADFLAGEAQYF
TGTGCCAGCAGTCTTACCGCCGATTTTCTAGCGGGAGAGGCCCAGTACTTC
>NA|14|TRBV18|many|TRBJ1-2
CASSPRTLDYGYTF
TGTGCCAGCTCACCAAGGACTTTGGACTATGGCTACACCTTC
>TRBD1|15|TRBV28|NA|TRBJ1-2
CASSPWTGPIYGYTF
TGTGCCAGCAGTCCCTGGACAGGGCCAATCTATGGCTACACCTTC
>TRBD2|15|TRBV2|few|TRBJ2-7
CASRDNSGNRVEQYF
TGTGCCAGCAGGGATAATAGCGGGAACAGGGTCGAGCAGTACTTC
>TRBD1|13|TRBV6-5|many|TRBJ1-1
CASLRQGRSEAFF
TGTGCCAGCCTCCGACAGGGGAGGTCTGAAGCTTTCTTT